This passage covers 29 T cell receptor beta chains from one sample sequenced in a study of T cells in localized non-small cell lung cancer. Here immunoSEQ multiplex PCR was the method, and the copy in TCRdb shows in-frame clones only, minus some. There are around 78,000 clones in the sample; approximately 80% occur only once, and roughly 9% lies in the top ten. The sequenced sample was peripheral blood, obtained before any cancer treatment. Receptors were obtained from an older female donor with stage I lung adenocarcinoma.

The rearrangement joins TRBV5-4 to TRBJ2-1, with 10 bases matching TRBD2. The J segment lost 7 bases and the V segment lost 1 base, leaving 5 bases of the junction unmatched. Looked up from germline, CDR1 is SGHNT and CDR2 is YYREEE (reference sequence). CDR3 length: 15 amino acids. CDR3 sequence (DNA): TGTGCCAGCAGCTTGTCGCTAGCGGGGGATAATGAGCAGTTCTTC. This codes for CASSLSLAGDNEQFF.

The chain uses TRBV6-1 and TRBJ1-1; D is possibly TRBD1 (6 bases). The CDR3 runs to 17 residues. The germline gives CDR1 MNHNS, CDR2 SASEGT. V was trimmed by 4 bases and J by 5 bases, leaving 23 bases between them. CDR3 sequence (DNA): TGTGCCAGCAGTGTCAGGGATATCGGGGGCATGGAAACTGAAGCTTTCTTT. Translating gives CASSVRDIGGMETEAFF.

The J gene is TRBJ2-6, the V gene TRBV6-4; maybe TRBD2 (5 bases). The CDR3 extends over 13 amino acids. Germline lookup yields CDR1 MRHNA and CDR2 SNTAGT. V was trimmed by 7 bases and J by 2 bases, leaving 6 bases between them. Written as DNA, the CDR3 is TGTGCCAGCACCGGGGCTGGGGCCAACGTCCTGACTTTC. Translation gives CASTGAGANVLTF.

The chain recombines TRBV19 with TRBJ2-6; no reliable D call. This CDR3 has 14 residues. Germline CDR1 reads LNHDA; CDR2 reads SQIVND (reference sequence). Trimming removed 4 bases from V and 2 bases from J, with 6 bases in between. CDR3 protein: CASSTITGANVLTF. The DNA for the CDR3 is TGTGCCAGTAGTACCATTACTGGGGCCAACGTCCTGACTTTC.

The chain carries TRBV28 and TRBJ2-7; 9 nucleotides align to TRBD1. From germline, CDR1 is MDHEN and CDR2 SYDVKM. The CDR3 totals 14 residues. The V gene end was trimmed by 7 bases and the J gene end by 2 bases; junction bases not matched to a gene: 6. The CDR3 sequence is CASKGGTGTYEQYF. The CDR3 DNA sequence: TGTGCCAGCAAGGGAGGGACAGGGACCTACGAGCAGTACTTC.

V usage is TRBV7-2 and J usage is TRBJ2-7; TRBD2 matches at 8 bases. V lost 1 base to trimming and J lost 9 bases; unmatched junction nucleotides: 11. Germline V gene data show CDR1 as SGHTA and CDR2 as FQGNSA. The length of the CDR3 is 15 residues. The CDR3 DNA is TGTGCCAGCAGCTTAGAACCAGCGGGGGACGTGGGGCAGTACTTC. Its translation is CASSLEPAGDVGQYF.

V is TRBV13 and J is TRBJ2-1; no firm D call. This CDR3 has 15 residues. V lost 5 bases and J lost 9, with 20 bases in between. CDR1 PRHDT and CDR2 FYEKMQ come from the germline V gene (reference sequence). In nucleotides, the CDR3 is TGTGCCAGCAGCCCAACCCGGCAGGCGCCAAGTGAGCAGTTCTTC. Translation gives CASSPTRQAPSEQFF. Complete variable domain (other parts from reference TRBV13 and TRBJ2-1): AAGVIQSPRHLIKEKRETATLKCYPIPRHDTVYWYQQGPGQDPQFLISFYEKMQSDKGSIPDRFSAQQFSDYHSELNMSSLELGDSALYFCASSPTRQAPSEQFFGPGTRLTVL.

In nucleotides, the CDR3 is TGTGCCAGCAATACAGGGGGCGGTGGCTACACCTTC. This translates into CASNTGGGGYTF. The chain carries TRBV4-2 and TRBJ1-2; 9 nucleotides match TRBD1. Trimming at V came to 7 bases and at J to 7 bases, leaving 4 bases not matched to a gene. The germline V gene has CDR1 LGHNA and CDR2 YNFKEQ. This CDR3 is built from 12 residues.

The chain combines TRBV6-6 with TRBJ2-2; D unresolved. The CDR3 runs 14 residues. V was cut by 0 bases and J by 3 bases, with 5 bases left in between. Germline V CDR1 and CDR2: MNHNY, SVGAGI (reference sequence). CDR3 nucleotide sequence: TGTGCCAGCAGTTACTCCCCCCACACCGGGGAGCTGTTTTTT. Protein sequence: CASSYSPHTGELFF.

The chain uses TRBV9 and TRBJ1-1; D unclear. Germline lookup yields CDR1 SGDLS and CDR2 YYNGEE. The V and J ends lost 3 bases and 1 base respectively, with 7 bases between them. The CDR3 spans 13 residues. CDR3 in amino acids: CASSAKPNTEAFF. CDR3 DNA sequence: TGTGCCAGCAGCGCTAAACCGAACACTGAAGCTTTCTTT.

The V gene is TRBV13, the J gene TRBJ1-1; tentatively, D is TRBD1 (6 bases). This CDR3 is built from 15 residues. Germline loops: CDR1 PRHDT, CDR2 FYEKMQ (reference sequence). V dropped 4 bases and J dropped 1 base, with 13 bases sitting between them. The CDR3 DNA is TGTGCCAGCAGCTCTAGGGGCAGGGGGAACACTGAAGCTTTCTTT. Residues: CASSSRGRGNTEAFF. The whole variable domain, filled in from reference TRBV13 and TRBJ1-1, reads AAGVIQSPRHLIKEKRETATLKCYPIPRHDTVYWYQQGPGQDPQFLISFYEKMQSDKGSIPDRFSAQQFSDYHSELNMSSLELGDSALYFCASSSRGRGNTEAFFGQGTRLTVV.

The chain is built from TRBV7-9 and TRBJ1-6; D remains unclear. Germline CDR1 reads SEHNR; CDR2 reads FQNEAQ (reference sequence). CDR3 length: 14 amino acids. The V end lost 0 bases, the J end lost 7 bases, and 7 bases lay between the germline ends. Here the CDR3 reads CASSLAQNNSPLHF. In nucleotides, the CDR3 is TGTGCCAGCAGCTTAGCACAGAACAATTCACCCCTCCACTTT.

This chain connects TRBV4-2 to TRBJ2-7; the match to TRBD2 covers 9 bases. This CDR3 is built from 18 residues. Germline V gene lookup returns CDR1 LGHNA and CDR2 YNFKEQ. V lost 0 bases to trimming and J lost 2 bases; unmatched junction nucleotides: 11. The CDR3 DNA sequence: TGTGCCAGCAGCCAAGATTACTCCCTAGCGGGGAGAGCCTACGAGCAGTACTTC. It specifies CASSQDYSLAGRAYEQYF.

This clone was recorded once. The chain is built from TRBV19 and TRBJ2-7; 12 bases agree with TRBD2. Germline values: CDR1 LNHDA, CDR2 SQIVND (reference sequence). This CDR3 region has 15 residues. The V gene end was trimmed by 2 bases and the J gene end by 3 bases; junction bases not matched to a gene: 2. The CDR3 DNA reads TGTGCCAGTAGTATACCGACTAGCGGGGGCTACGAGCAGTACTTC. Translation gives CASSIPTSGGYEQYF.

This clone was recorded only once. J is TRBJ1-1 and V is TRBV18; D gene unclear. The V end lost 3 bases, the J end lost 2 bases, and 10 bases lay between the germline ends. CDR1 is KGHSH, CDR2 LQKENI, per germline. The CDR3 is 14 amino acids. The CDR3 sequence is CASSPRRENTEAFF. CDR3 sequence (DNA): TGTGCCAGCTCACCGCGGCGGGAAAACACTGAAGCTTTCTTT.

The gene calls are TRBV6-5 and TRBJ2-5; 8 bases are a match to TRBD2. The J call could be wrong; TRBJ2-7 is a better fit for the DNA end. The V gene's germline CDR1 is MNHEY and CDR2 SVGAGI. This CDR3 contains 15 residues. The CDR3: CASMGSGAGEYEQYF. The CDR3 coding sequence is TGTGCCAGCATGGGTAGCGGGGCCGGGGAGTACGAGCAGTACTTC.

V usage is TRBV2 and J usage is TRBJ1-4, with D uncertain. Germline V gene data show CDR1 as SNHLY and CDR2 as FYNNEI. Deletions cut 7 bases from V and 5 bases from J, with 20 bases between. This CDR3 contains 16 residues. The CDR3 DNA reads TGTGCCAGCACAGGAAGAATCGACCGACCGAATGAAAAACTGTTTTTT. Its protein product is CASTGRIDRPNEKLFF.

This clone appeared a few times. This chain uses TRBV7-9 with TRBJ1-2; maybe TRBD1 (5 bases). There are 14 residues in the CDR3. Germline assignment: CDR1 SEHNR and CDR2 FQNEAQ (reference sequence). V was clipped by 2 bases and J by 4 bases, with 11 bases between them. CDR3 bases: TGTGCCAGCAGCTTACTTGGGGCAGGCTATGGCTACACCTTC. It specifies CASSLLGAGYGYTF.

The chain has TRBV9 and TRBJ1-4, with D perhaps matching TRBD1 (6 bases). Germline V gene lookup returns CDR1 SGDLS and CDR2 YYNGEE. V was pared by 4 bases and J by 4 bases, with 14 bases between. This CDR3 spans 15 amino acids. The CDR3 spells CASSPSGGGNEKLFF. As DNA, the CDR3 is TGTGCCAGCAGCCCGAGTGGAGGGGGTAATGAAAAACTGTTTTTT.

This chain joins TRBV6-5 and TRBJ2-5; no clear D. This CDR3 contains 15 residues. In germline, CDR1 is MNHEY, CDR2 SVGAGI. The V gene lost 0 bases and the J gene lost 1 base, with 9 bases spanning the gap. This chain's CDR3 is CASSYSMGFQETQYF. For the CDR3, the DNA is TGTGCCAGCAGTTACTCGATGGGCTTCCAAGAGACCCAGTACTTC.

This clone was seen more than once but under ten times. The rearrangement links TRBV5-1 to TRBJ2-7; 9 nucleotides agree with TRBD2. Trimming took 2 bases from V and 2 from J; bases not matched to a gene: 2. Germline V gives CDR1 SGHRS, CDR2 YFSETQ. CDR3 length equals 14 residues. CDR3 sequence (DNA): TGCGCCAGCAGCTTTAGCGGGAGCGCCTACGAGCAGTACTTC. Translating it yields CASSFSGSAYEQYF.

This clone was observed a handful of times. The rearrangement joins TRBV30 to TRBJ2-7; 11 bases fit TRBD2. The CDR3 covers 15 residues. V was pared by 0 bases and J by 2 bases, with 3 bases of the junction left unmatched. Germline lookup yields CDR1 GTSNPN and CDR2 SVGIG (reference sequence). The CDR3 DNA is TGTGCCTGGAGTGTCGAACTAGCGGGAGCCTACGAGCAGTACTTC. Its protein is CAWSVELAGAYEQYF.

This clone showed up just a few times. The chain links TRBV19 to TRBJ1-1; no reliable D call. Germline V gene data show CDR1 as LNHDA and CDR2 as SQIVND (reference sequence). The CDR3 is 12 residues long. With 8 bases removed from V and 5 bases from J, the gap between germline ends came to 12 bases. The CDR3 sequence: CASHRDRTEAFF. CDR3 DNA sequence: TGTGCCAGTCACCGGGATAGGACTGAAGCTTTCTTT.

V is TRBV5-1 and J is TRBJ2-7; 9 bases align to TRBD2. The J segment lost 5 bases and the V segment lost 0 bases, leaving 6 bases of the junction unmatched. Germline loops: CDR1 SGHRS, CDR2 YFSETQ. The CDR3 has 15 amino acids. The CDR3, as DNA: TGCGCCAGCAGCTTGGTTAGCGGGAGAAGCGACGAGCAGTACTTC. Translating it yields CASSLVSGRSDEQYF.

The V and J genes are TRBV6-5 and TRBJ1-2, with TRBD1 identical over 10 bases. This CDR3 comprises 16 residues. In germline, CDR1 is MNHEY, CDR2 SVGAGI. The ends lost 2 bases at V and 8 bases at J; junction bases unmatched: 11. For the CDR3, the DNA is TGTGCCAGCAGTTACCTTGGACAGGGGGTAGACGGGGGCTACACCTTC. It encodes CASSYLGQGVDGGYTF.

This chain joins TRBV5-5 and TRBJ2-1, with D possibly TRBD1 on 7 matching bases. The V and J ends lost 4 bases and 10 bases respectively, with 18 bases between them. Germline V gives CDR1 SGHKS, CDR2 YYEKEE (reference sequence). The CDR3 has 14 amino acids. The CDR3 spells CASSPQGGEWEQFF. The CDR3 nucleotides read TGTGCCAGCAGCCCTCAGGGGGGAGAGTGGGAGCAGTTCTTC.

The chain couples TRBV19 to TRBJ2-3, with no clear D. CDR3 length: 15 residues. V gave up 3 bases and J gave up 3 bases, with 13 bases separating them. Germline V gene lookup returns CDR1 LNHDA and CDR2 SQIVND (reference sequence). The CDR3 nucleotides read TGTGCCAGTAGTATCTCCTTTAGGCAGACAGATACGCAGTATTTT. The encoded protein is CASSISFRQTDTQYF.

The chain couples TRBV27 to TRBJ2-6; the D is unclear. The V gene lost 5 bases and the J gene lost 4 bases, with 12 bases spanning the gap. CDR1 and CDR2 from the germline V gene are MNHEY and SMNVEV (reference sequence). The CDR3 has 15 residues. CDR3 coding DNA: TGTGCCAGCAGTCCACTAAGGGTCGGGGCCAACGTCCTGACTTTC. Translating gives CASSPLRVGANVLTF.

The CDR3 protein is CASSEGRVGNQPQHF. For the CDR3, the DNA is TGTGCCAGCAGTGAGGGGAGGGTTGGGAATCAGCCCCAGCATTTT. This rearrangement joins TRBV6-1 to TRBJ1-5; D is unresolved. Trimming shortened V by 3 bases and J by 4 bases, and 13 bases separated the two germline ends. The CDR3 loop spans 15 amino acids. The V gene's germline CDR1 is MNHNS and CDR2 SASEGT.